Given below is one T cell receptor (beta chain) in context. Antigen: not known. The data were obtained in a study of T cell responses to AZD1222 COVID-19 vaccine. Study-wide background: The study pooled second doses at about 4 or about 12 weeks. Study-wide points: Reportedly, nearly half of unique spike TCRs recognized epitopes outside B.1.351/B.1.1.7 mutations. Clonal diversity was possibly underestimated; the donors were predominantly white British and more often female. Spike-specific TCRs gained breadth and depth after people received two AZD1222 doses.

Produced via immunoSEQ multiplex PCR; TCRdb's table is partial and in-frame only. The data show around 130,000 clones, roughly 90% seen once. V was pared by 7 bases and J by 2 bases, with 9 bases of the junction left unmatched. This CDR3 spans 15 amino acids. The germline V gene has CDR1 MNHEY and CDR2 SMNVEV (reference sequence). This sequence originates from an adult in good health. The gene calls are TRBV27 and TRBJ2-5, with 8 bases identical to TRBD1. The input for sequencing was peripheral blood, taken on day 0 of AZD1222 vaccination. This CDR3 is CASKRTGKSQETQYF. CDR3 bases: TGTGCCAGCAAAAGGACAGGGAAGTCTCAAGAGACCCAGTACTTC.